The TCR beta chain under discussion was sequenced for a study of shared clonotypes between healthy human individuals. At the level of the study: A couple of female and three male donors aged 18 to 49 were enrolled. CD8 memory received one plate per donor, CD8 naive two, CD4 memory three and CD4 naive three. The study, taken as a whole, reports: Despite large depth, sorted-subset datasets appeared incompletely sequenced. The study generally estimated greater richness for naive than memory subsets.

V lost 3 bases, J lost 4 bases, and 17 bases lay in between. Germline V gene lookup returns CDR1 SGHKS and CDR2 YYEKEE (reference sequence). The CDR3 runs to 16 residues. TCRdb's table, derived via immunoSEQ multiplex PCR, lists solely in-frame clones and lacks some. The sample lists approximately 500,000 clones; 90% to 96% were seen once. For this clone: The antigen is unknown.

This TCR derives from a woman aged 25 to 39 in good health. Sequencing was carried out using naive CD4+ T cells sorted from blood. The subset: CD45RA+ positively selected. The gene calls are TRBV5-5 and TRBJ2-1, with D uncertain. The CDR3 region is CASSSPNTRMYNEQFF. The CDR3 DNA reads TGTGCCAGCAGCTCCCCAAACACCCGAATGTACAATGAGCAGTTCTTC.